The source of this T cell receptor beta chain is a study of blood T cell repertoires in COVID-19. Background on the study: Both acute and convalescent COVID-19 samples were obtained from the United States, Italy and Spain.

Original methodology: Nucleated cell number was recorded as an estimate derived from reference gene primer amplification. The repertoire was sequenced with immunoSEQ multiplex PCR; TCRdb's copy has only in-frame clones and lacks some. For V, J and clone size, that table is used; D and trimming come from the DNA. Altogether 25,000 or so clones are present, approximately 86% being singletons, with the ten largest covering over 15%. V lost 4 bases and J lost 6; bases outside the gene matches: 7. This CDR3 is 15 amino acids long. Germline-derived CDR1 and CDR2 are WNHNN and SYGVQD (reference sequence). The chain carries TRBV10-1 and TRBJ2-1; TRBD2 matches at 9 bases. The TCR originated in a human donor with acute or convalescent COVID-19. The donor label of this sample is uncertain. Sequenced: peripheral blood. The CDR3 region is CASSGTGGRANEQFF. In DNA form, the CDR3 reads TGCGCCAGCAGTGGGACTGGCGGGAGGGCCAATGAGCAGTTCTTC.